This is a list of T cell receptor beta chains from one sample in a study of shared T cell receptors in the human thymus. Assay used: immunoSEQ multiplex PCR; TCRdb lists only in-frame clones, some missing. This table holds approximately 730,000 clones, roughly 88% found once. This sample was also put to use in a study of human thymus T cells.

Input material: thymocytes. These receptor sequences come from a girl in the first two years of life with a congenital heart defect. Both conserved end residues are part of each CDR3. The order of the fields is clone size, J gene, V gene, D gene, CDR3 DNA, CDR3 protein. A D gene is named only where the DNA matches it firmly. Not all rows give a size; the values are once, few, many and, for expanded clones, a class.

clone size: .; J gene: TRBJ1-1; V gene: TRBV20-1; D gene: .; CDR3 DNA: TGCAGTGCTTACCGGGACACTGAAGCTTTCTTT; CDR3 protein: CSAYRDTEAFF
clone size: .; J gene: TRBJ1-2; V gene: TRBV6-1; D gene: .; CDR3 DNA: TGTGCCAGCAGTGAAGATGGCACAGCTAACTATGGCTACACCTTC; CDR3 protein: CASSEDGTANYGYTF
clone size: .; J gene: TRBJ1-1; V gene: TRBV19; D gene: .; CDR3 DNA: TGTGCCACCTCCCCTGACAGAAACCGGAACACTGAAGCTTTCTTT; CDR3 protein: CATSPDRNRNTEAFF
clone size: .; J gene: TRBJ2-3; V gene: TRBV19; D gene: TRBD2; CDR3 DNA: TGTGCCAGTAGTATAAGGACTAGCGGGGGGGCGGGGACAGATACGCAGTATTTT; CDR3 protein: CASSIRTSGGAGTDTQYF
clone size: .; J gene: TRBJ1-2; V gene: TRBV15; D gene: TRBD1; CDR3 DNA: TGTGCCACCAGTGGACAGGGGGCGGGCGGCTACACCTTC; CDR3 protein: CATSGQGAGGYTF
clone size: .; J gene: TRBJ2-2; V gene: TRBV4-1; D gene: TRBD1; CDR3 DNA: TGCGCCAGCAGCCAAGCCCCTCGACAGGGGAACACCGGGGAGCTGTTTTTT; CDR3 protein: CASSQAPRQGNTGELFF
clone size: .; J gene: TRBJ2-7; V gene: TRBV9; D gene: TRBD1; CDR3 DNA: TGTGCCAGCAGCGTGGCCGGGACAGAAGGTCCCTTCGAGCAGTACTTC; CDR3 protein: CASSVAGTEGPFEQYF
clone size: once; J gene: TRBJ1-1; V gene: TRBV2; D gene: .; CDR3 DNA: TGTGCCAGCGAGAGTGGACAGACAATGAACACTGAAGCTTTCTTT; CDR3 protein: CASESGQTMNTEAFF
clone size: .; J gene: TRBJ1-1; V gene: TRBV30; D gene: .; CDR3 DNA: TGTGCCTGGAGGGGCAGGGCGGGGACTGAAGCTTTCTTT; CDR3 protein: CAWRGRAGTEAFF
clone size: .; J gene: TRBJ1-5; V gene: TRBV2; D gene: TRBD1; CDR3 DNA: TGTGCCAGCGAGGGTGGCAGGGGGCGCATATTAAGCAATCAGCCCCAGCATTTT; CDR3 protein: CASEGGRGRILSNQPQHF
clone size: .; J gene: TRBJ1-6; V gene: TRBV18; D gene: .; CDR3 DNA: TGTGCCAGCTCACCTGGCGTTTTGTCCCGCCGAGGGTCACCCCTCCACTTT; CDR3 protein: CASSPGVLSRRGSPLHF
clone size: .; J gene: TRBJ1-2; V gene: TRBV6-1; D gene: TRBD1; CDR3 DNA: TGTGCCAGCAGCAAAAGGACAGGGCTCATTTATGGCTACACCTTC; CDR3 protein: CASSKRTGLIYGYTF
clone size: .; J gene: TRBJ1-1; V gene: TRBV2; D gene: .; CDR3 DNA: TGTGCCGGTCGGGGGGGGAACATGAACACTGAAGCTTTCTTT; CDR3 protein: CAGRGGNMNTEAFF
clone size: few; J gene: TRBJ1-5; V gene: TRBV19; D gene: .; CDR3 DNA: TGTGCCAGTAGTTCACGACAGTCTAGCAATCAGCCCCAGCATTTT; CDR3 protein: CASSSRQSSNQPQHF
clone size: .; J gene: TRBJ2-3; V gene: TRBV25-1; D gene: TRBD1; CDR3 DNA: TGTGCCAGCAGTGAAGAGACAGGGGGCACAGATACGCAGTATTTT; CDR3 protein: CASSEETGGTDTQYF
clone size: .; J gene: TRBJ1-2; V gene: TRBV28; D gene: TRBD1; CDR3 DNA: TGTGCCAGCAGTTCCCCGGCCGGGACAGGCTACCCGGGCTACACCTTC; CDR3 protein: CASSSPAGTGYPGYTF
clone size: .; J gene: TRBJ2-5; V gene: TRBV6-5; D gene: .; CDR3 DNA: TGTGCCAGCAGTATTCGACAGGTTGAGGGAGAGACCCAGTACTTC; CDR3 protein: CASSIRQVEGETQYF
clone size: .; J gene: TRBJ2-1; V gene: TRBV11-2; D gene: TRBD1; CDR3 DNA: TGTGCCAGCAGCTTAGGGATAAGACAGGGGGCACGTTACAATGAGCAGTTCTTC; CDR3 protein: CASSLGIRQGARYNEQFF
clone size: .; J gene: TRBJ1-5; V gene: TRBV30; D gene: TRBD1; CDR3 DNA: TGTGCCTGGAGTCCCCCCGCCAACAGGGGGTTAGACAATCAGCCCCAGCATTTT; CDR3 protein: CAWSPPANRGLDNQPQHF
clone size: .; J gene: TRBJ2-7; V gene: TRBV10-3; D gene: .; CDR3 DNA: TGTGCCATCAGTTTCAGGGACTCCTACGAGCAGTACTTC; CDR3 protein: CAISFRDSYEQYF
clone size: .; J gene: TRBJ1-1; V gene: TRBV19; D gene: .; CDR3 DNA: TGTGCCAGTAGTCCCGCCCACGTACAGAAGGACACTGAAGCTTTCTTT; CDR3 protein: CASSPAHVQKDTEAFF
clone size: .; J gene: TRBJ1-1; V gene: TRBV30; D gene: .; CDR3 DNA: TGTGCCTGGAACGAACAGGGAAACACTGAAGCTTTCTTT; CDR3 protein: CAWNEQGNTEAFF
clone size: .; J gene: TRBJ2-7; V gene: TRBV11-2; D gene: TRBD1; CDR3 DNA: TGTGCCAGCAGCTTAGGAAGACAGGGGCTCTACGAGCAGTACTTC; CDR3 protein: CASSLGRQGLYEQYF
clone size: .; J gene: TRBJ1-2; V gene: TRBV5-1; D gene: .; CDR3 DNA: TGCGCCAGCAGCTTGGTAGCAGCGACGTACCCCTATGGCTACACCTTC; CDR3 protein: CASSLVAATYPYGYTF
clone size: once; J gene: TRBJ2-3; V gene: TRBV6-1; D gene: TRBD2; CDR3 DNA: TGTGCCAGCAGCGAACTAGCGGGGGGGTATGGAGATACGCAGTATTTT; CDR3 protein: CASSELAGGYGDTQYF
clone size: .; J gene: TRBJ2-1; V gene: TRBV29-1; D gene: TRBD2; CDR3 DNA: TGCAGCGCCCTACGTCTAGCGGGGTCCCATGAGCAGTTCTTC; CDR3 protein: CSALRLAGSHEQFF
clone size: .; J gene: TRBJ1-2; V gene: TRBV5-4; D gene: .; CDR3 DNA: TGTGCCAGCAGCTACTTCATGCAGGGCCTGATATATGGCTACACCTTC; CDR3 protein: CASSYFMQGLIYGYTF
clone size: once; J gene: TRBJ2-7; V gene: TRBV11-2; D gene: TRBD2; CDR3 DNA: TGTGCCAGCAGCCAACTGAGCGGGGGGTCGAACGAGCAGTACTTC; CDR3 protein: CASSQLSGGSNEQYF
clone size: .; J gene: TRBJ2-7; V gene: TRBV15; D gene: .; CDR3 DNA: TGTGCCACCAGCAGAGCTCGGACATCCGACGAGCAGTACTTC; CDR3 protein: CATSRARTSDEQYF
clone size: .; J gene: TRBJ2-2; V gene: TRBV7-2; D gene: TRBD1; CDR3 DNA: TGTGCCAGCAGCTGGGACAGGGAGAACGGGGAGCTGTTTTTT; CDR3 protein: CASSWDRENGELFF
clone size: .; J gene: TRBJ1-2; V gene: TRBV7-8; D gene: TRBD1; CDR3 DNA: TGTGCCAGCAGCATCGCTCGACAGGGACGCTCCAACTATGGCTACACCTTC; CDR3 protein: CASSIARQGRSNYGYTF
clone size: once; J gene: TRBJ1-2; V gene: TRBV20-1; D gene: .; CDR3 DNA: TGCAGTGTCGATGGCTACACCTTC; CDR3 protein: CSVDGYTF
clone size: .; J gene: TRBJ1-1; V gene: TRBV5-1; D gene: TRBD1; CDR3 DNA: TGCGCCAGCAGCCCAGTCCCTCAGGGGGAGAACACTGAAGCTTTCTTT; CDR3 protein: CASSPVPQGENTEAFF
clone size: .; J gene: TRBJ1-6; V gene: TRBV7-9; D gene: .; CDR3 DNA: TGTGCCAGCAGCTTACAGGGAAATAATTCACCCCTCCACTTT; CDR3 protein: CASSLQGNNSPLHF
clone size: .; J gene: TRBJ1-2; V gene: TRBV30; D gene: TRBD1; CDR3 DNA: TGTGCCTGGACGACAGGGGGGGGTGGCTACACCTTC; CDR3 protein: CAWTTGGGGYTF
clone size: once; J gene: TRBJ1-5; V gene: TRBV28; D gene: TRBD1; CDR3 DNA: TGTGCCAGCAGTTTATTAGCAGGGGGCCCCTATAGCAATCAGCCCCAGCATTTT; CDR3 protein: CASSLLAGGPYSNQPQHF
clone size: .; J gene: TRBJ1-2; V gene: TRBV6-5; D gene: .; CDR3 DNA: TGTGCCAGCTTGACAGGCCGGGGCTACACCTTC; CDR3 protein: CASLTGRGYTF
clone size: .; J gene: TRBJ1-3; V gene: TRBV28; D gene: .; CDR3 DNA: TGTGCCAGCAGCACTCCGACAGAGTGGGAAAACACCATATATTTT; CDR3 protein: CASSTPTEWENTIYF
clone size: .; J gene: TRBJ1-1; V gene: TRBV5-1; D gene: .; CDR3 DNA: TGCGCCAGCAGCTTGGGACCTACAGGGTCGGGGAACACTGAAGCTTTCTTT; CDR3 protein: CASSLGPTGSGNTEAFF
clone size: few; J gene: TRBJ1-3; V gene: TRBV14; D gene: TRBD1; CDR3 DNA: TGTGCCAGCAGCCAAACCCCAGGACAGGGGGCAGGAAACACCATATATTTT; CDR3 protein: CASSQTPGQGAGNTIYF
clone size: .; J gene: TRBJ1-1; V gene: TRBV6-1; D gene: .; CDR3 DNA: TGTGCCAGCAGTGGTACCCACACAGGAGTCAACACTGAAGCTTTCTTT; CDR3 protein: CASSGTHTGVNTEAFF
clone size: once; J gene: TRBJ1-2; V gene: TRBV7-9; D gene: .; CDR3 DNA: TGTGCCAGCAGCTTATATCACAGGGCTCGCCCGGAGCTAAACTATGGCTACACCTTC; CDR3 protein: CASSLYHRARPELNYGYTF
clone size: .; J gene: TRBJ2-6; V gene: TRBV2; D gene: .; CDR3 DNA: TGTGCCAGCAGTGAAAATCGCAGATCTGGGGCCAACGTCCTGACTTTC; CDR3 protein: CASSENRRSGANVLTF
clone size: .; J gene: TRBJ2-7; V gene: TRBV2; D gene: .; CDR3 DNA: TGTGCCAGCACCCCTCAGACAGTCTACTCCTACGAGCAGTACTTC; CDR3 protein: CASTPQTVYSYEQYF
clone size: once; J gene: TRBJ1-1; V gene: TRBV19; D gene: TRBD1; CDR3 DNA: TGTGCCAGTAGTAGACTGGACACCCGACCAGGGGGCACTGAAGCTTTCTTT; CDR3 protein: CASSRLDTRPGGTEAFF